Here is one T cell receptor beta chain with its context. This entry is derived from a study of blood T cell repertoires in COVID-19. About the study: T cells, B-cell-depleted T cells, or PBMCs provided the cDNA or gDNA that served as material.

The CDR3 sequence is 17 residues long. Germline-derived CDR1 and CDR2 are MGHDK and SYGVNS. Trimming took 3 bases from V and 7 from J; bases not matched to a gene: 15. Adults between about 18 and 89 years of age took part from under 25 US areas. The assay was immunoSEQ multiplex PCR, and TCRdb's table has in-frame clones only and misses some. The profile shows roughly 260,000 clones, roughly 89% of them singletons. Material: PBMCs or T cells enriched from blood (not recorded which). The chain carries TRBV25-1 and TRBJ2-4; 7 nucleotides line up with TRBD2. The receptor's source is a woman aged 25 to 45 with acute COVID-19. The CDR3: CASSDTRDYPRRNIQYF. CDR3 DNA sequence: TGTGCCAGCAGTGACACCCGGGACTACCCGAGGCGTAACATTCAGTACTTC.